This is a list of T cell receptor beta chains from one sample in a study of blood T cells in healthy people across ages. TCRdb re-called the 5' RACE reads through MiXCR, storing one row per CDR3 protein. The table has hundreds of thousands of distinct CDR3 sequences, just over 55% seen once. The material sequenced was blood. Source of these receptors: a man between 35 and 55 years old in good health. The CDR3 runs from the conserved cysteine through the conserved F or W. The D gene is left open where the match is weak. Clone size, where shown, is once, few, many, or a class for clones that have expanded.

>NA|NA|TRBJ2-6|TRBV7-2
CASSPDLGFPGANVLTF
TGTGCCAGCAGCCCCGACTTAGGGTTTCCCGGGGCCAACGTCCTGACTTTC
>TRBD2|NA|TRBJ2-4|TRBV7-8
CASSSRLAGGEQYF
TGTGCCAGCAGCTCCCGACTAGCGGGAGGGGAGCAGTACTTC
>NA|NA|TRBJ1-6|TRBV28
CASKLANNSPLHF
TGTGCCAGCAAATTGGCGAATAATTCACCCCTCCACTTT
>NA|NA|TRBJ2-7|TRBV4-1
CASSPSPTTYEQYF
TGCGCCAGCAGCCCATCCCCGACAACCTACGAGCAGTACTTC
>TRBD1|many|TRBJ2-1|TRBV5-1
CASSLGQGAFNEQFF
TGCGCCAGCAGCTTGGGACAGGGGGCGTTCAATGAGCAGTTCTTC
>NA|NA|TRBJ2-4|TRBV9
CASSGRGAAKNIQYF
TGTGCCAGCAGCGGGAGGGGGGCGGCCAAAAACATTCAGTACTTC
>NA|NA|TRBJ2-5|TRBV6-6
CASSYPGEETQYF
TGTGCCAGCAGTTACCCGGGGGAAGAGACCCAGTACTTC
>TRBD1|NA|TRBJ2-5|TRBV12-3/TRBV12-4
CASSLWQGAIGETQYF
TGTGCCAGCAGTTTATGGCAGGGGGCTATCGGGGAGACCCAGTACTTC
>NA|few|TRBJ1-2|TRBV6-6
CASTDSNYGYTF
TGTGCCAGCACAGACAGTAACTATGGCTACACCTTC
>NA|NA|TRBJ2-3|TRBV27
CASSLGAPGGTQYF
TGTGCCAGCAGTTTGGGGGCGCCGGGGGGTACGCAGTATTTT
>TRBD1|few|TRBJ2-1|TRBV12-3/TRBV12-4
CASRPQGANNNEQFF
TGTGCCAGCAGACCACAGGGGGCGAACAACAATGAGCAGTTCTTC
>NA|NA|TRBJ1-6|TRBV12-3/TRBV12-4
CASSLQRGSYNSPLHF
TGTGCCAGCAGTTTGCAGAGGGGCTCCTATAATTCACCCCTCCACTTT
>TRBD2|few|TRBJ2-1|TRBV7-2
CASSAAGGSYNEQFF
TGTGCCAGCAGCGCAGCGGGAGGGTCCTACAATGAGCAGTTCTTC
>TRBD2|NA|TRBJ2-1|TRBV20-1
CKSSSGGYNEQFF
TGCAAAAGTTCTAGCGGGGGGTACAATGAGCAGTTCTTC
>NA|many|TRBJ2-1|TRBV12-3/TRBV12-4
CASSRGGSYNEQFF
TGTGCCAGCAGCCGCGGAGGATCCTACAATGAGCAGTTCTTC
>NA|NA|TRBJ2-3|TRBV12-3/TRBV12-4
CASTELKLAVTDTQYF
TGTGCCAGCACGGAGCTGAAGCTAGCTGTCACAGATACGCAGTATTTT
>NA|few|TRBJ1-4|TRBV10-3
CAISDRPDNEKLFF
TGTGCCATCAGTGATCGGCCCGATAATGAAAAACTGTTTTTT
>NA|NA|TRBJ2-1|TRBV4-2
CASSQDGSEETQFF
TGTGCCAGCAGCCAAGATGGGTCGGAAGAGACCCAGTTCTTC
>TRBD1|NA|TRBJ1-1|TRBV3-1
CASSQIHIRDRGPPPFMNTEAFF
TGTGCCAGCAGCCAAATCCATATAAGGGACAGGGGTCCCCCACCGTTCATGAACACTGAAGCTTTCTTT
>NA|few|TRBJ2-3|TRBV20-1
CSARDPSPGGRVTDTQYF
TGCAGTGCTAGAGACCCCTCCCCGGGGGGCCGAGTCACAGATACGCAGTATTTT
>NA|NA|TRBJ1-2|TRBV7-2
CASSLRGLSRGYTF
TGTGCCAGCAGCTTAAGGGGATTGTCCCGTGGCTACACCTTC
>TRBD1|NA|TRBJ1-6|TRBV27
CASSPNSGTGKGPLHF
TGTGCCAGCAGCCCTAATTCCGGGACAGGCAAAGGACCCCTCCACTTT
>NA|NA|TRBJ1-2|TRBV5-1
CASSLEWGSGGYTF
TGCGCCAGCAGCTTGGAGTGGGGCTCTGGAGGCTACACCTTC
>NA|once|TRBJ1-5|TRBV12-5
CASGLVLDRGPWEQPQHF
TGTGCTAGTGGTTTGGTACTCGACCGGGGGCCTTGGGAACAGCCCCAGCATTTT
>NA|NA|TRBJ2-3|TRBV11-3
CASSQHRDDLKADTQYF
TGTGCCAGCAGCCAGCACCGGGACGACTTAAAGGCAGATACGCAGTATTTT
>NA|NA|TRBJ2-5|TRBV27
CASSLSRSGVTIPQETQYF
TGTGCCAGCAGTTTATCTAGATCGGGAGTGACGATACCTCAAGAGACCCAGTACTTC
>NA|NA|TRBJ2-3|TRBV4-1
CASSHGTSLFTDTQYF
TGCGCCAGCAGCCACGGAACATCATTATTCACAGATACGCAGTATTTT
>NA|once|TRBJ2-5|TRBV14
CASSRAAQESYGQYF
TGTGCCAGCAGCCGAGCCGCCCAGGAGAGCTACGGGCAGTACTTC
>NA|few|TRBJ2-5|TRBV10-3
CAISGGDSETQYF
TGTGCCATCAGTGGGGGGGACTCGGAGACCCAGTACTTC
>NA|few|TRBJ2-5|TRBV7-3
CASSQLAAETQYF
TGTGCCAGCAGCCAACTAGCTGCCGAGACCCAGTACTTC
>NA|NA|TRBJ2-1|TRBV6-2/TRBV6-3
CASSYGGTAVYIEQFF
TGTGCCAGCAGTTACGGTGGGACGGCGGTCTACATTGAGCAGTTCTTC
>NA|NA|TRBJ1-2|TRBV11-2
CASSSRGRADYGYTF
TGTGCCAGCAGCTCCCGCGGACGGGCGGACTATGGCTACACCTTC
>NA|NA|TRBJ2-1|TRBV6-5
CASSLEDPSYNEQFF
TGTGCCAGCAGTTTGGAGGATCCCTCCTACAATGAGCAGTTCTTC
>TRBD2|NA|TRBJ2-1|TRBV12-3/TRBV12-4
CASSPGLVKNEQFF
TGTGCCAGCAGTCCGGGACTAGTTAAAAATGAGCAGTTCTTC
>TRBD2|NA|TRBJ2-1|TRBV4-2
CASSQGDAAGASYNEQFF
TGTGCCAGCAGCCAAGGAGACGCAGCGGGAGCGTCCTACAATGAGCAGTTCTTC
>TRBD1|few|TRBJ2-7|TRBV7-9
CASRSGQRYEQYF
TGTGCCAGCCGCTCGGGACAGCGCTACGAGCAGTACTTC
>NA|NA|TRBJ1-4|TRBV25-1
CASGKQVELFF
TGTGCCAGCGGCAAACAGGTTGAACTGTTTTTT
>NA|few|TRBJ2-3|TRBV29-1
CSVQGTENTDTQYF
TGCAGCGTTCAGGGCACGGAAAACACAGATACGCAGTATTTT
>TRBD2|NA|TRBJ2-1|TRBV12-3/TRBV12-4
CASSAGLEGNEQFF
TGTGCCAGCAGTGCGGGACTAGAGGGTAATGAGCAGTTCTTC
>TRBD1|NA|TRBJ2-7|TRBV19
CASSVRVTGGTYEQYF
TGTGCCAGTAGTGTTCGTGTTACAGGGGGGACCTACGAGCAGTACTTC
>TRBD1|NA|TRBJ1-4|TRBV28
CATPKQGEGEKLFF
TGTGCCACCCCCAAACAGGGGGAAGGCGAAAAACTGTTTTTT
>NA|NA|TRBJ2-7|TRBV5-1
CASSLEGDPSYNEQYF
TGCGCCAGCAGCTTGGAAGGGGATCCCTCCTACAATGAGCAGTACTTC
>NA|NA|TRBJ2-5|TRBV29-1
CSVEAALGVEQYF
TGCAGCGTTGAAGCGGCTTTAGGGGTGGAGCAGTACTTC
>NA|NA|TRBJ2-7|TRBV20-1
CSARAGEDEQYF
TGCAGTGCTAGAGCGGGAGAGGACGAGCAGTACTTC
>NA|NA|TRBJ2-1|TRBV29-1
CSVVVGPGNEQFF
TGCAGCGTTGTTGTAGGGCCCGGCAATGAGCAGTTCTTC
>TRBD1|few|TRBJ2-5|TRBV29-1
CSVAQTGGVLQETQYF
TGCAGCGTTGCCCAGACAGGGGGTGTCCTTCAAGAGACCCAGTACTTC
>TRBD2|few|TRBJ2-7|TRBV14
CASSHRSGSASYEQYF
TGTGCCAGCAGCCACCGTAGCGGGAGCGCCTCCTACGAGCAGTACTTC
>NA|NA|TRBJ1-2|TRBV12-3/TRBV12-4
CASSPYRDNYGYTF
TGTGCCAGCAGTCCATACAGGGACAACTATGGCTACACCTTC
>NA|few|TRBJ2-3|TRBV3-1
CASSPPTMANTQYF
TGTGCCAGCAGCCCACCTACCATGGCGAATACGCAGTATTTT
>NA|NA|TRBJ2-7|TRBV5-6
CASSSDSASYEQYF
TGTGCCAGCAGCTCGGACAGCGCCTCCTACGAGCAGTACTTC
>NA|NA|TRBJ2-5|TRBV7-7
CASGKTGTQETQYF
TGTGCTAGCGGCAAAACAGGGACCCAAGAGACCCAGTACTTC
>TRBD1|NA|TRBJ2-7|TRBV20-1
CSAWTGGQYEQYF
TGCAGTGCCTGGACAGGGGGTCAATACGAGCAGTACTTC
>NA|few|TRBJ2-1|TRBV21-1
CASSNESKYNEQFF
TGTGCCAGCAGCAATGAGTCTAAATACAATGAGCAGTTCTTC
>TRBD1|NA|TRBJ1-2|TRBV11-2
CASSATGQGGEGYTF
TGTGCCAGCAGCGCGACCGGACAGGGAGGGGAGGGCTACACCTTC
>TRBD2|NA|TRBJ2-1|TRBV4-2
CASSQDPASGYNEQFF
TGTGCCAGCAGCCAAGATCCGGCTAGCGGCTACAATGAGCAGTTCTTC
>NA|few|TRBJ1-5|TRBV10-3
CAISSDGPGNQPQHF
TGTGCCATCAGTAGTGACGGCCCGGGCAATCAGCCCCAGCATTTT
>NA|once|TRBJ2-7|TRBV2
CASSDSLQRYSDEQYF
TGTGCCAGCAGTGATTCGTTACAGAGATATAGTGACGAGCAGTACTTC